This note documents a single T cell receptor beta chain sequence. Its antigen is not yet known. No base quality values were provided; no much bigger clone lies one nucleotide off. This sample is part of a study of OX40 agonist ivuxolimab in advanced cancers. With respect to the entire study: Ivuxolimab, which targeted the costimulatory receptor OX40 (CD134), was an agonistic, fully human IgG2 monoclonal antibody. The dose-escalation cohort was roughly 87% male with a mean age of around 62 years, ranging from roughly 20 to 80. Of the approximately 54 patients in dose escalation, about 20 had hepatocellular carcinoma, some 15 had melanoma, 9 had renal cell carcinoma and 9 had head and neck cancer. Partial responses occurred in three dose-escalation patients: two with cutaneous melanoma and one with hepatocellular carcinoma. Intravenous ivuxolimab was administered to patients every 2 weeks at six dose levels: 0.01, 0.1, 0.3, 1.5, 3 and 10 mg/kg. The purpose of peripheral TCRbeta sequencing was to test whether ivuxolimab changed TCR sequence diversity and led to clonal T-cell expansion. The paper covers the monotherapy dose-escalation part of the phase I ivuxolimab trial, which included N = 52 patients. Prior anti-PD-1, anti-PD-L1 or anti-CTLA-4 therapy was permitted, and checkpoint inhibitors had been received by less than 45% of dose-escalation patients.

Results and caveats for the whole study, not just this receptor: After ivuxolimab, more expanded clones were found on average in CD8+ T cells than in CD4+ T cells. Antigen specificity was not determined for the clonally expanded peripheral T cells. Low levels of normalized T-cell clonal expansion were also seen in some patients who did not respond. At doses of 0.1 to 3.0 mg/kg, clonal expansion of both CD4+ and CD8+ T cells in blood was seen between baseline and week 6. In the 0.1-3.0 mg/kg groups, partial responders were among the patients with the lowest normalized peripheral clonal expansion, particularly in CD8+ T cells.

Patients with autoimmune disease history or receiving systemic immunosuppression were excluded from the trial. Peripheral blood for TCR sequencing was collected from all dose cohorts at baseline, on cycle 4 day 1, and on cycle 7 day 1. Samples were obtained from an open-label, multicenter, first-in-human phase I dose-escalation trial of ivuxolimab. Adults with locally advanced or metastatic head and neck squamous cell, hepatocellular, melanoma or renal cell carcinoma were enrolled in the trial. Before TCR sequencing, CD4+ T cells and CD8+ T cells from peripheral blood were sorted into separate populations. The germline V gene yields MDHEN for CDR1 and SYDVKM for CDR2. V trim: 8 bases; J trim: 4 bases; unmatched bases: 13. The CDR3 has 16 amino acids, counting the end cysteine and phenylalanine. The CDR3 DNA has 48 bases and is translated from base 1. Genomic DNA was extracted from sorted cells for sequencing of the TCRbeta CDR3 region. TCRbeta CDR3 regions were sequenced using the immunoSEQ Assay. The table comes from immuneACCESS by way of TCRdb, which keeps in-frame sequences with V and J called. Part of the clones is missing from these tables; in studies checked, under half for an unresolved V gene and the rest for unknown reasons. This sample has about 83,000 clones in its table, and roughly 80% of those were observed once. Jointly, the top ten make up roughly 1.7% of the sample.

The specimen was CD4+ or CD8+ T cells sorted from blood, collected in a trial of the OX40 agonist ivuxolimab. The origin of this receptor is an adult with an advanced solid tumor such as melanoma, head and neck, liver or kidney cancer. Recombination connected TRBV28 to TRBJ1-5, with 8 bases aligning to TRBD1. CDR3 reads: CASRIQQGALNQPQHF. The base sequence is TGTGCCAGCCGAATTCAGCAGGGGGCCCTTAATCAGCCCCAGCATTTT.